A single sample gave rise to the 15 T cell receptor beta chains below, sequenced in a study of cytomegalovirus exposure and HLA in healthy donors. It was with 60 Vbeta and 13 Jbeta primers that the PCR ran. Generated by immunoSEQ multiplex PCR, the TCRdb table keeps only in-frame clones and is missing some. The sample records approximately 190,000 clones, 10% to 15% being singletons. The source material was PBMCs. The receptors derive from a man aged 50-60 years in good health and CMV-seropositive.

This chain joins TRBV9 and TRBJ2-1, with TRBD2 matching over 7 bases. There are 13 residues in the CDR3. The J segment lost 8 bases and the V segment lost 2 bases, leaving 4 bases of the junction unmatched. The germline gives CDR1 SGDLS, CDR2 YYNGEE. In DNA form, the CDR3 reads TGTGCCAGCAGCGTGGGAGGGACGGATGAGCAGTTCTTC. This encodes CASSVGGTDEQFF.

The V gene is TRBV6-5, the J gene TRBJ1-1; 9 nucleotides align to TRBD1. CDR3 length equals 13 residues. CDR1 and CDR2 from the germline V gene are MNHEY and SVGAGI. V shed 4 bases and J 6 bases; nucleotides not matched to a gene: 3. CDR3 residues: CASSWDRASEAFF. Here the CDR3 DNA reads TGTGCCAGCAGTTGGGACAGGGCGTCTGAAGCTTTCTTT.

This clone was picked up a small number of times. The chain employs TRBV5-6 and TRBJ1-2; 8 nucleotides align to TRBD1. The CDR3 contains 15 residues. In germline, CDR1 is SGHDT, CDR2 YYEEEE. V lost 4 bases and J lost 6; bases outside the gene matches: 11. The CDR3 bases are TGTGCCAGCAGCCCCATTGGACAGGGTGGGAATGGCTACACCTTC. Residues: CASSPIGQGGNGYTF.

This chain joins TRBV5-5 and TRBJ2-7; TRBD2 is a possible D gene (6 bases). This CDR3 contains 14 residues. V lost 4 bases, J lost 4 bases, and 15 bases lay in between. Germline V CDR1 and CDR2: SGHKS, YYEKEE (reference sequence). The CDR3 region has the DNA TGTGCCAGCAGCGGGTCCGAGGGGACTTACGAGCAGTACGTC. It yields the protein CASSGSEGTYEQYV.

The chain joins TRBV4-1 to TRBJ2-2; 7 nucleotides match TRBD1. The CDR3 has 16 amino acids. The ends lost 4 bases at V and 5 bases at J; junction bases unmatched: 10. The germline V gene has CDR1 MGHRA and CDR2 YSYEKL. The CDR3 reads CASSPGQATQTGELFF. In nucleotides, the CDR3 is TGCGCCAGCAGCCCTGGACAGGCGACGCAAACCGGGGAGCTGTTTTTT.

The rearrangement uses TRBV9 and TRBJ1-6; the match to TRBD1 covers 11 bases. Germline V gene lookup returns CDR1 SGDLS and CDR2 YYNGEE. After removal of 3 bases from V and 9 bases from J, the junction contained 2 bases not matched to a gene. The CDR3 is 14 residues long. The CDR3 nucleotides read TGTGCCAGCAGCGCCGGGACAGGGGGTTCACCCCTCCACTTT. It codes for CASSAGTGGSPLHF.

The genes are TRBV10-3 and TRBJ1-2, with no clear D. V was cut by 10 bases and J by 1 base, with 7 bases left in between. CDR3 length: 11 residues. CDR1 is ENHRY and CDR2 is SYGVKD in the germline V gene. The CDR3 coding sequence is TGTGCCAGCCGGGATAACTATGGCTACACCTTC. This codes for CASRDNYGYTF.

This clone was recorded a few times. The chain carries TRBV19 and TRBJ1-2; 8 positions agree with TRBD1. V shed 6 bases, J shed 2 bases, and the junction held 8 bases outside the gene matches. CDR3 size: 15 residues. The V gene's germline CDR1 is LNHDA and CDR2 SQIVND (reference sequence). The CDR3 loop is CASSTGTGQNYGYTF. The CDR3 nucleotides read TGTGCCAGTAGCACCGGGACAGGCCAAAACTATGGCTACACCTTC.

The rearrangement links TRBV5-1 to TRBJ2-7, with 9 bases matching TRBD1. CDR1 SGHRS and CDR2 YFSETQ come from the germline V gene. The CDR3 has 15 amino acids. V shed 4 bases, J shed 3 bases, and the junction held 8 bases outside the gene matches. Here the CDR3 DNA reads TGCGCCAGCAGCATACAGGGGGCAGGGATCTACGAGCAGTACTTC. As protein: CASSIQGAGIYEQYF.

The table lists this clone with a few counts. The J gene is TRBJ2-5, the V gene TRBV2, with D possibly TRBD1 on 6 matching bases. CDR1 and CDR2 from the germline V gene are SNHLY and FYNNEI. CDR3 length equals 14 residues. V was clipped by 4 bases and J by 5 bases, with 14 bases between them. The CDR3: CASSGAIRGETQYF. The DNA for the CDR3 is TGTGCCAGCAGTGGAGCCATTAGGGGGGAGACCCAGTACTTC. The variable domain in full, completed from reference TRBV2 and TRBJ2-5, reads EPEVTQTPSHQVTQMGQEVILRCVPISNHLYFYWYRQILGQKVEFLVSFYNNEISEKSEIFDDQFSVERPDGSNFTLKIRSTKLEDSAMYFCASSGAIRGETQYFGPGTRLLVL.

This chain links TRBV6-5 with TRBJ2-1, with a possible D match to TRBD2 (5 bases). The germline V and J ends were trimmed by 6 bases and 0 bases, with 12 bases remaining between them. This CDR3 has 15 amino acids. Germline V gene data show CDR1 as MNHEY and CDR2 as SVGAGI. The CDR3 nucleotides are TGTGCCAGCAGCCCCAGCGGTCTCTCCTACAATGAGCAGTTCTTC. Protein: CASSPSGLSYNEQFF.

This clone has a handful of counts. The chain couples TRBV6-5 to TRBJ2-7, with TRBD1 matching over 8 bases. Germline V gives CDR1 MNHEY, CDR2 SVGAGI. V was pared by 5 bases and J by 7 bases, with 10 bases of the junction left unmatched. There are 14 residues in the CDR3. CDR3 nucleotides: TGTGCCAGCAGTAGGACAGGGTCGCCTTTGGAGCAGTACTTC. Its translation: CASSRTGSPLEQYF.

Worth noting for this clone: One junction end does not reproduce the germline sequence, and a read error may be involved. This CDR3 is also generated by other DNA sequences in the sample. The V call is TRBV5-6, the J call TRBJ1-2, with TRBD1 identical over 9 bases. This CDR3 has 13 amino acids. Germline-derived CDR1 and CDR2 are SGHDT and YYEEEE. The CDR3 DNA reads TGTGCCAGCAGCCGAAGGACAGGGGATGGCTACACCTTT. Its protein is CASSRRTGDGYTF.

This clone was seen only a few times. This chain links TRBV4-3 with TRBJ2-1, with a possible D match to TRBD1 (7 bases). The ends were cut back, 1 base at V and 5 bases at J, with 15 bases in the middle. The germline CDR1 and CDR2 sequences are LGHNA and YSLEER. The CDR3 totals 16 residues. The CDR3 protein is CASSQATGRSDNEQFF. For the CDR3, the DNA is TGCGCCAGCAGCCAAGCGACAGGGAGGTCGGACAATGAGCAGTTCTTC.

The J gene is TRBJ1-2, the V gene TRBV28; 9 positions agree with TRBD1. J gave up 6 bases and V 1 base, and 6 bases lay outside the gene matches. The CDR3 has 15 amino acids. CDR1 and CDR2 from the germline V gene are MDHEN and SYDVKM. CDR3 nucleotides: TGTGCCAGCAGTTTATATTTGGGACAGGGCCATGGCTACACCTTC. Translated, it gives CASSLYLGQGHGYTF.